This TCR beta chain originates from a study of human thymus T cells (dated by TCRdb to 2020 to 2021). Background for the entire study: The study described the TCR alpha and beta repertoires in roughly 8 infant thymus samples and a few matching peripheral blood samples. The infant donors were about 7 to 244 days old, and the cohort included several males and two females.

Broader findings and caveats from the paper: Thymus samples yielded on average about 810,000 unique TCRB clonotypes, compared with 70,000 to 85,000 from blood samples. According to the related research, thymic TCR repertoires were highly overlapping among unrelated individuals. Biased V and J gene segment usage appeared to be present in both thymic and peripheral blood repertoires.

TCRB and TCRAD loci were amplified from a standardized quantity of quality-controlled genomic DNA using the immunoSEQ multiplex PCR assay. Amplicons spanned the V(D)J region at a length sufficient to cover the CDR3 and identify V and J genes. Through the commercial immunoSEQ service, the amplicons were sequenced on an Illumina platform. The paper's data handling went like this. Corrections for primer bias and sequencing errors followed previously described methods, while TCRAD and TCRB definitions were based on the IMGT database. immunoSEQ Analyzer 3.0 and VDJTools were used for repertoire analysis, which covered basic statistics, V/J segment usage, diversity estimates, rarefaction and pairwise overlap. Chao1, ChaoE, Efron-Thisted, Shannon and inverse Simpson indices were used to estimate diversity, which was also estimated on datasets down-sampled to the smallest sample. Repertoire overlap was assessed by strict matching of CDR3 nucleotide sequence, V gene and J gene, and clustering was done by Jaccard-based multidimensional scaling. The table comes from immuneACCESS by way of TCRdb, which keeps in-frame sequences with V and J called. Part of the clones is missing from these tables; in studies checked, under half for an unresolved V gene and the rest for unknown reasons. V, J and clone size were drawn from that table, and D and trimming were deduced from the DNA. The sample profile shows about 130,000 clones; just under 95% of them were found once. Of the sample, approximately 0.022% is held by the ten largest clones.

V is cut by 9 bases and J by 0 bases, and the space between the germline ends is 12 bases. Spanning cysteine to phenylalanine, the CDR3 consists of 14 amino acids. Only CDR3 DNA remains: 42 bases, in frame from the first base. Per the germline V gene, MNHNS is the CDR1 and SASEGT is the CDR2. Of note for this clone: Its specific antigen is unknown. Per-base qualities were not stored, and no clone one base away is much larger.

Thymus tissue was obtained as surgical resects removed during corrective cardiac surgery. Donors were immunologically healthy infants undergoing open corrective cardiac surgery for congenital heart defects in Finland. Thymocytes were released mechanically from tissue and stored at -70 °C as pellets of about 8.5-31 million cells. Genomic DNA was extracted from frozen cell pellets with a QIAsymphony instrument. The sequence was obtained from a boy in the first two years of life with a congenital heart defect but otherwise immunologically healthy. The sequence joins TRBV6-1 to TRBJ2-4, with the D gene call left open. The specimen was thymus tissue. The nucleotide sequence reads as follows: TGTGCCAGTACAACTCGCGAAGCCAAAAACATTCAGTACTTC. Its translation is CASTTREAKNIQYF.